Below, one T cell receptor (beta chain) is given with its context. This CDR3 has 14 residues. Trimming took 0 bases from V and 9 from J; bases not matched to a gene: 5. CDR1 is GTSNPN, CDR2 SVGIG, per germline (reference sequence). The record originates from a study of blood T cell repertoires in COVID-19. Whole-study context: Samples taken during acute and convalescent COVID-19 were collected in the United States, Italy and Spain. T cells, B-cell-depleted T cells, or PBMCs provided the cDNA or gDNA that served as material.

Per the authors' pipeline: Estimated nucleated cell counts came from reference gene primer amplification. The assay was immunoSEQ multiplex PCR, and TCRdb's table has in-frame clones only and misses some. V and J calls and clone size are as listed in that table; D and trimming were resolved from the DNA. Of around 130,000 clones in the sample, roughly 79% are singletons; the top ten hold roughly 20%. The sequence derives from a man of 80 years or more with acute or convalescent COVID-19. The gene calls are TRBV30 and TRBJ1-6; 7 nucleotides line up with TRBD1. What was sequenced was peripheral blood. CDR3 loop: CAWSVGGTGSPLHF. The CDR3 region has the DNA TGTGCCTGGAGTGTAGGGGGCACAGGTTCACCCCTCCACTTT.